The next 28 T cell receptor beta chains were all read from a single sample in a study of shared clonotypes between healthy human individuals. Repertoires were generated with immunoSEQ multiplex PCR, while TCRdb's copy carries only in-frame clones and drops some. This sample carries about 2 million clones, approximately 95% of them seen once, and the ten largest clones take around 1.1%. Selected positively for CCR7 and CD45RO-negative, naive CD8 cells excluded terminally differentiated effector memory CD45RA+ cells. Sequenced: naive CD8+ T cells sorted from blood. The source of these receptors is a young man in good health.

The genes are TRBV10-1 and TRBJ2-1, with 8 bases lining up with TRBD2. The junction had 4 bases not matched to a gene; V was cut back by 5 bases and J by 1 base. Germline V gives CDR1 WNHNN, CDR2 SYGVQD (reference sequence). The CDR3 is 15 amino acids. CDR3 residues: CASSSLAGSYNEQFF. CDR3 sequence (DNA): TGCGCCAGCAGTTCCCTAGCGGGTTCCTACAATGAGCAGTTCTTC.

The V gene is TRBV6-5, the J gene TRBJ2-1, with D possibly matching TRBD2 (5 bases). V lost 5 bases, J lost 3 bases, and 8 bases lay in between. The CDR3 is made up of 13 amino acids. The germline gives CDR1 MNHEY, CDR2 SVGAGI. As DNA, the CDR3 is TGTGCCAGCAGTCACCGGGACTACAATGAGCAGTTCTTC. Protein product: CASSHRDYNEQFF.

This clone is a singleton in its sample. CDR3 in amino acids: CASSPPGGRLFF. CDR3 nucleotide sequence: TGTGCCAGCTCTCCCCCGGGGGGTAGGCTGTTTTTT. The rearrangement joins TRBV27 to TRBJ2-2, with 7 bases aligning to TRBD2. Germline CDR1 and CDR2: MNHEY and SMNVEV (reference sequence). The CDR3 contains 12 residues. V shed 8 bases, J shed 13 bases, and the junction held 10 bases outside the gene matches.

This chain's CDR3 is CATDPGHNEQYF. The CDR3 coding sequence is TGTGCCACTGATCCGGGACATAACGAGCAGTACTTC. The chain is built from TRBV2 and TRBJ2-7; D is perhaps TRBD1 (6 bases). The V and J ends lost 10 bases and 5 bases respectively, with 15 bases between them. The CDR3 spans 12 residues. The germline gives CDR1 SNHLY, CDR2 FYNNEI.

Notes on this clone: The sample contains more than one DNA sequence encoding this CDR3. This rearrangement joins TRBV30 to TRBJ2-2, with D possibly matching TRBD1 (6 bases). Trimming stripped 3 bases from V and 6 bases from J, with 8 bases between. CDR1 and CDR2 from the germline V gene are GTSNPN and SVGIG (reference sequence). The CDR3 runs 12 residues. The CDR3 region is CAWSAGAGELFF. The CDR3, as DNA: TGTGCCTGGAGCGCAGGGGCCGGGGAGCTGTTTTTT.

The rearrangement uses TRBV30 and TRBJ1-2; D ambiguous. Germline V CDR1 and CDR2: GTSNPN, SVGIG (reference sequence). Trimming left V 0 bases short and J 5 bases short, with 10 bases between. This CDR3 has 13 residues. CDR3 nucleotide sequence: TGTGCCTGGAGTGTTCAGGTCTGGTATGGCTACACCTTC. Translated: CAWSVQVWYGYTF. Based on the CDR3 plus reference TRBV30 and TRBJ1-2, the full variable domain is SQTIHQWPATLVQPVGSPLSLECTVEGTSNPNLYWYRQAAGRGLQLLFYSVGIGQISSEVPQNLSASRPQDRQFILSSKKLLLSDSGFYLCAWSVQVWYGYTFGSGTRLTVV.

CDR3 in DNA: TGCGCCAGCAGCCAGGCGGGAGAAGCTCAGTACTTC. This gives the protein CASSQAGEAQYF. The rearrangement uses TRBV4-1 and TRBJ2-7; 7 bases map to TRBD2. The CDR3 has 12 amino acids. Germline V gene lookup returns CDR1 MGHRA and CDR2 YSYEKL. J lost 10 bases, V lost 3 bases, and 6 bases had no gene match.

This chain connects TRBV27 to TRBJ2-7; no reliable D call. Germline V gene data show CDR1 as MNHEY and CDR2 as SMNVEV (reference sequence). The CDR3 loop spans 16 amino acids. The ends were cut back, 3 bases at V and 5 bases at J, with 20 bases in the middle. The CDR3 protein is CASSFGWGGMANEQYF. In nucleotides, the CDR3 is TGTGCCAGCAGTTTCGGATGGGGTGGCATGGCGAACGAGCAGTACTTC.

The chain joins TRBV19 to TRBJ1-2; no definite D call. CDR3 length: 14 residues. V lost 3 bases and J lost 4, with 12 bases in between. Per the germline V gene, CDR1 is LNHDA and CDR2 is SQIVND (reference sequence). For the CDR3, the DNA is TGTGCCAGTAGTATGTATGCAGGCCTCTATGGCTACACCTTC. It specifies CASSMYAGLYGYTF. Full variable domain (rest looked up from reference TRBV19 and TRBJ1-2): DGGITQSPKYLFRKEGQNVTLSCEQNLNHDAMYWYRQDPGQGLRLIYYSQIVNDFQKGDIAEGYSVSREKKESFPLTVTSAQKNPTAFYLCASSMYAGLYGYTFGSGTRLTVV.

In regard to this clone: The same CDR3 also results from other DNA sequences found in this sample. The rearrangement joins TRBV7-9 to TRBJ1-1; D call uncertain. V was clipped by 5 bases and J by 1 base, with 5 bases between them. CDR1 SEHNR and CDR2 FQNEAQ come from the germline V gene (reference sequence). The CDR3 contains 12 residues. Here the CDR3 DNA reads TGTGCCAGCAGCCGAACGAACACTGAAGCTTTCTTT. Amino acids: CASSRTNTEAFF.

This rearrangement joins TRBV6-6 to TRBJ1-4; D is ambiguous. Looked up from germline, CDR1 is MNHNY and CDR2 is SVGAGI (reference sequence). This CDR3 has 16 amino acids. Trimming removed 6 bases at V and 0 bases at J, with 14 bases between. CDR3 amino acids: CASSAHALATNEKLFF. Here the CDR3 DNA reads TGTGCCAGCAGCGCCCACGCCCTTGCAACTAATGAAAAACTGTTTTTT.

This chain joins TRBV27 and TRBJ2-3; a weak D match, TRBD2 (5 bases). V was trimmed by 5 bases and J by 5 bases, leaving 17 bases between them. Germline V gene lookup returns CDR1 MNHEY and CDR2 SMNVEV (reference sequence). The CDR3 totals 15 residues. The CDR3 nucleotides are TGTGCCAGCAGTCCCCAAGACTATCGGGGAGATACGCAGTATTTT. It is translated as CASSPQDYRGDTQYF.

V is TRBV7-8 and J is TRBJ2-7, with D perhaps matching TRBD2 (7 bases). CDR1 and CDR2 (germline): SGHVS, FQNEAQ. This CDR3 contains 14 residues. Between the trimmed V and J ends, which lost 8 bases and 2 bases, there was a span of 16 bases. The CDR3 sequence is CASRWGGAAYEQYF. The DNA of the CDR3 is TGTGCCAGCCGCTGGGGGGGGGCGGCCTACGAGCAGTACTTC. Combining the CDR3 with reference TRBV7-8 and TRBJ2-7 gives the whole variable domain GAGVSQSPRYKVAKRGQDVALRCDPISGHVSLFWYQQALGQGPEFLTYFQNEAQLDKSGLPSDRFFAERPEGSVSTLKIQRTQQEDSAVYLCASRWGGAAYEQYFGPGTRLTVT.

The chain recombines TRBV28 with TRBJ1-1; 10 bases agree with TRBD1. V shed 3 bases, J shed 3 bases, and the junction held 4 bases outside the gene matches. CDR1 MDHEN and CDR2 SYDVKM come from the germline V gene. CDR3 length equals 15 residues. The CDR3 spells CASSLTGGEDTEAFF. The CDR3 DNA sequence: TGTGCCAGCAGTTTGACAGGGGGCGAGGACACTGAAGCTTTCTTT.

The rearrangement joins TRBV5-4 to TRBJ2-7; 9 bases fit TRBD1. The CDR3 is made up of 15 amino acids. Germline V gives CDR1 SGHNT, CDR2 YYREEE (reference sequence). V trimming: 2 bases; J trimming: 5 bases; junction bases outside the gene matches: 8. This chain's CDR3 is CASSFTGGASHEQYF. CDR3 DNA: TGTGCCAGCAGCTTCACAGGGGGCGCTTCCCACGAGCAGTACTTC. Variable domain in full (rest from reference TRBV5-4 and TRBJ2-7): ETGVTQSPTHLIKTRGQQVTLRCSSQSGHNTVSWYQQALGQGPQFIFQYYREEENGRGNFPPRFSGLQFPNYSSELNVNALELDDSALYLCASSFTGGASHEQYFGPGTRLTVT.

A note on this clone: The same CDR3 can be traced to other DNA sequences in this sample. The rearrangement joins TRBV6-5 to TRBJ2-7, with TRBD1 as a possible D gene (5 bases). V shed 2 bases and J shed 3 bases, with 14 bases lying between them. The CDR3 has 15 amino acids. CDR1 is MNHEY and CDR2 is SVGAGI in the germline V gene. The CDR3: CASSYGQGALYEQYF. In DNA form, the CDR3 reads TGTGCCAGCAGTTACGGACAAGGGGCCCTCTACGAGCAGTACTTC.

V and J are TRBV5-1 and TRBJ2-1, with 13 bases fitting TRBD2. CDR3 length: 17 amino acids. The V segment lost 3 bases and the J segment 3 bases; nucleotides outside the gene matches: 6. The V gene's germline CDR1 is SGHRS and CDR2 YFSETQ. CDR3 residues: CASSSTSGGSNYNEQFF. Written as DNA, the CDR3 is TGCGCCAGCAGCTCGACTAGCGGGGGGTCTAACTACAATGAGCAGTTCTTC.

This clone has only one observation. DNA of the CDR3: TGCAGCGTTGAAGAACGGAGGACCGTCACTGAAGCTTTCTTT. Its translation is CSVEERRTVTEAFF. The chain employs TRBV29-1 and TRBJ1-1; no firm D call. This CDR3 is 14 amino acids long. Looked up from germline, CDR1 is SQVTM and CDR2 is ANQGSEA. With 0 bases removed from V and 4 bases from J, the gap between germline ends came to 12 bases.

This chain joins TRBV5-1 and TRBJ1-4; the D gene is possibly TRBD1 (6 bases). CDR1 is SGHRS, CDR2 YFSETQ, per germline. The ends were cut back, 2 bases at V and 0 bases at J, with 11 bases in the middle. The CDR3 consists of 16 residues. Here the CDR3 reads CASSFGTGTTNEKLFF. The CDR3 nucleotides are TGCGCCAGCAGCTTCGGAACAGGGACAACTAATGAAAAACTGTTTTTT. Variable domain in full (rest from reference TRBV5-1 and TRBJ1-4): KAGVTQTPRYLIKTRGQQVTLSCSPISGHRSVSWYQQTPGQGLQFLFEYFSETQRNKGNFPGRFSGRQFSNSRSEMNVSTLELGDSALYLCASSFGTGTTNEKLFFGSGTQLSVL.

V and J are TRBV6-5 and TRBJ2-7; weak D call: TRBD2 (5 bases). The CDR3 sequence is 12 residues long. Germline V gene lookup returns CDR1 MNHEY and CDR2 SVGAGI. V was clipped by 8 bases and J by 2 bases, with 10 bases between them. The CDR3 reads CASGLTTYEQYF. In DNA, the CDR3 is TGTGCCAGCGGGTTGACTACCTACGAGCAGTACTTC.

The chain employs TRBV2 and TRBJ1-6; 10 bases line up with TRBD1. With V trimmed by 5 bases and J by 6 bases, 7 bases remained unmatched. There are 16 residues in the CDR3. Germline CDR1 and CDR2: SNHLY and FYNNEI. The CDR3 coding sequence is TGTGCCAGCAGTCGACAGGGGGCATTTGGTAATTCACCCCTCCACTTT. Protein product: CASSRQGAFGNSPLHF.

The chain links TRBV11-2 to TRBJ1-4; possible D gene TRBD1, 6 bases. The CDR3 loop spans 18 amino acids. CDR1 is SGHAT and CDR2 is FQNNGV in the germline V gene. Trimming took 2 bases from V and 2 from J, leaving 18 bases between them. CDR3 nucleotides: TGTGCCAGCAGCTTAAAGTTCCCAGGGGAGATGACTAATGAAAAACTGTTTTTT. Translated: CASSLKFPGEMTNEKLFF.

DNA for the CDR3: TGCGCCAGCAGTGGGGGACAAACACAAGAGACCCAGTACTTC. It codes for CASSGGQTQETQYF. The rearrangement joins TRBV10-2 to TRBJ2-5; tentative D call: TRBD1 (6 bases). The CDR3 length is 14 residues. V was clipped by 4 bases and J by 2 bases, with 11 bases between them. The germline CDR1 and CDR2 sequences are WSHSY and SAAADI.

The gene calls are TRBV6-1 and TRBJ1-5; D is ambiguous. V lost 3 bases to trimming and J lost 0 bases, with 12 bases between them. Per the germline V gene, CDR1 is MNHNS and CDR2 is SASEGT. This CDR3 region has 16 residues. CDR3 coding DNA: TGTGCCAGCAGTGAGCGTGTGGGAGGTAGCAATCAGCCCCAGCATTTT. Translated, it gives CASSERVGGSNQPQHF.

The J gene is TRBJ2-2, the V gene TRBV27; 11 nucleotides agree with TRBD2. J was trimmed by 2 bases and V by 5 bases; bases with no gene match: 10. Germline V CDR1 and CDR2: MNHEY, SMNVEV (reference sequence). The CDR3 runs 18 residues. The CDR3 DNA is TGTGCCAGCAGTATATATAGCGGGGGGGCGTTCAACACCGGGGAGCTGTTTTTT. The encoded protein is CASSIYSGGAFNTGELFF.

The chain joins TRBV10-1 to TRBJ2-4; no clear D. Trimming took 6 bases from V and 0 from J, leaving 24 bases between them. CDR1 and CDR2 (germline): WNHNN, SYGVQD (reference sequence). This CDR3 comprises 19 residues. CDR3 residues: CASRETNDTAPIAKNIQYF. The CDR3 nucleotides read TGCGCCAGCAGGGAGACGAACGACACAGCTCCTATAGCCAAAAACATTCAGTACTTC.

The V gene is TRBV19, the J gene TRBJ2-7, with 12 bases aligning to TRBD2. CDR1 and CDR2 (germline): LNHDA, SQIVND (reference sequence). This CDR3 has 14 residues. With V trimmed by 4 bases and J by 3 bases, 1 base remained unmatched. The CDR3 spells CASSRTSGNYEQYF. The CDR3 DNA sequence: TGTGCCAGTAGTAGGACTAGCGGGAACTACGAGCAGTACTTC.

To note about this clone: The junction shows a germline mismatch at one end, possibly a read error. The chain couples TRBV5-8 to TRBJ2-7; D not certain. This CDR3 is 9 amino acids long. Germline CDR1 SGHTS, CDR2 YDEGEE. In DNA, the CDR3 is TGTGCCAGCAGCAGTCAGAGGTTGTTC. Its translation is CASSSQRLF. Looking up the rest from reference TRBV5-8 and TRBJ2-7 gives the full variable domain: EAGVTQSPTHLIKTRGQQATLRCSPISGHTSVYWYQQALGLGLQFLLWYDEGEERNRGNFPPRFSGRQFPNYSSELNVNALELEDSALYLCASSSQRLFGPGTRLTVT.